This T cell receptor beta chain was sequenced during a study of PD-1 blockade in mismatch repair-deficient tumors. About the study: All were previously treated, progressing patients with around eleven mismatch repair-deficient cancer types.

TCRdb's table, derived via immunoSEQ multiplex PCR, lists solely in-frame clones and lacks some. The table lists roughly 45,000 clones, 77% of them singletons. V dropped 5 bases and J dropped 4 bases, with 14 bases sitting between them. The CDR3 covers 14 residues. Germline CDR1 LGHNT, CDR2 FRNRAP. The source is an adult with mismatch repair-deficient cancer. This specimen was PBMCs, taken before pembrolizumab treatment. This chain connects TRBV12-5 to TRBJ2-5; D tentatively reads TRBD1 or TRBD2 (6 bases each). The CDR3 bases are TGTGCTAGTGGTGAGGGGGGCAGTGTAGAGACCCAGTACTTC. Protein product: CASGEGGSVETQYF.